This entry features one T cell receptor (beta chain) sequence. This entry comes from a study of blood T cell repertoires in COVID-19. About the research overall: Samples of COVID-19 (acute and convalescent) were obtained from the United States, Italy and Spain. PBMCs, B-cell-depleted T cells, or T cells were the source of the cDNA or gDNA that made up the material.

Authors' analysis steps: Reference gene primer amplification in the assay estimated nucleated cell counts. Measured with immunoSEQ multiplex PCR; TCRdb has only the in-frame clones, and not every one. V and J calls and clone size are given by that table; D and trimming were obtained from the DNA. The table lists around 100,000 clones, about 80% of them singletons. Material: peripheral blood. The receptor's source is a human donor in a cohort sampled during active COVID-19.

The CDR3 DNA follows: TGTGCCAGCTCACCCCAACCGGGGGATGGCTACACCTTC. This gives the protein CASSPQPGDGYTF. The gene calls are TRBV18 and TRBJ1-2; maybe TRBD1 (5 bases). Germline-derived CDR1 and CDR2 are KGHSH and LQKENI. V was trimmed by 3 bases and J by 6 bases, leaving 11 bases between them. The CDR3 has 13 amino acids.